What follows are 15 T cell receptor beta chains derived from one specimen sequenced in a study of T cell repertoires in cytomegalovirus infection. Their recognized antigens are unknown. TCRdb redid the calling of the reads with MiXCR, one entry per CDR3 protein. The table lists tens of thousands of distinct CDR3 sequences, about 44% of them singletons. The material sequenced was CD8+ T cells from cultured PBMCs, taken from culture after CMV antigen stimulation. The receptors here all came from a human donor in good health (CMV status not recorded). Some clones in this sample may be carry-over from other donors' samples.

This clonotype was found a few times. The rearrangement links TRBV7-6 to TRBJ2-7; no reliable D call. The germline V and J ends were trimmed by 6 bases and 3 bases, with 12 bases remaining between them. The germline CDR1 and CDR2 sequences are SGHVS and FNYEAQ. CDR3 length: 13 residues. The CDR3 loop is CASSSPGFYEQYF. Written as DNA, the CDR3 is TGTGCCAGCAGTTCCCCGGGTTTCTACGAGCAGTACTTC.

V gene TRBV4-1 combines with J gene TRBJ1-6, with D perhaps matching TRBD1 (6 bases). This CDR3 is built from 15 residues. V shed 1 base and J shed 6 bases, with 10 bases lying between them. Germline CDR1 is MGHRA and CDR2 is YSYEKL. Here the CDR3 reads CASSQVQGSNSPLHF. Written as DNA, the CDR3 is TGCGCCAGCAGCCAAGTACAGGGTTCTAATTCACCCCTCCACTTT.

The chain carries TRBV7-1 and TRBJ2-7, with D possibly called TRBD1 or TRBD2 (5 bases each). TRBV7-1 has ORF status, its function being uncertain. V dropped 6 bases and J dropped 2 bases, with 23 bases sitting between them. CDR3 length: 17 amino acids. The CDR3 DNA reads as TGTGCCAGCAGTCCCGCGTCCCGGGGCCTCAGACCCTACGAGCAGTACTTC. Translated: CASSPASRGLRPYEQYF.

Regarding this clonotype: The junction shows a germline mismatch at one end, possibly a read error. This sequence joins TRBV7-2 and TRBJ1-5; 7 positions agree with TRBD1. Per germline, CDR1 SGHTA and CDR2 FQGNSA. CDR3 length: 15 amino acids. The CDR3 sequence: CASSPGTARNKPHHF. DNA of the CDR3: TGTGCCAGCAGCCCCGGGACAGCTAGAAATAAGCCCCATCATTTT.

This clonotype was observed a few times. This chain links TRBV12-3 or TRBV12-4 with TRBJ2-1; D is perhaps TRBD2 (6 bases). There are 16 residues in the CDR3. V shed 3 bases and J shed 4 bases, with 16 bases lying between them. The chain's CDR3 is CASSFRGAGRYNEQFF. In DNA, the CDR3 is TGTGCCAGCAGTTTCAGAGGAGCGGGCCGATACAATGAGCAGTTCTTC.

This clonotype appeared a few times. The chain joins TRBV6-1 to TRBJ1-2; D might be TRBD1 (5 bases). The CDR3 totals 14 residues. The germline CDR1 and CDR2 sequences are MNHNS and SASEGT. Trimming removed 3 bases at V and 7 bases at J, with 15 bases between. Here the CDR3 DNA reads TGTGCCAGCAGTGAGAGGGACTCGCTTAGTGGCTACACCTTC. As protein: CASSERDSLSGYTF.

The chain combines TRBV27 with TRBJ1-4; D might be TRBD1 (6 bases). This CDR3 is built from 16 residues. From germline, CDR1 is MNHEY and CDR2 SMNVEV (reference sequence). The germline V and J ends were trimmed by 0 bases and 8 bases, with 16 bases remaining between them. CDR3 nucleotides: TGTGCCAGCAGTTTATCGGCAGGGGTGGGGAACGAAAAACTGTTTTTT. The encoded protein is CASSLSAGVGNEKLFF.

The sample holds a few counts of this clonotype. The rearrangement links TRBV7-9 to TRBJ1-2; unclear D gene. The germline CDR1 and CDR2 sequences are SEHNR and FQNEAQ (reference sequence). Trimming removed 2 bases from V and 8 bases from J, with 12 bases in between. The CDR3 sequence is 13 residues long. CDR3 coding DNA: TGTGCCAGCAGCTTACGGAGAGATGGGGGCTACACCTTC. It yields the protein CASSLRRDGGYTF.

This clonotype was seen only a few times. The CDR3 spells CASSFLAGTGGTDTQYF. The DNA for the CDR3 is TGTGCCAGCAGCTTCCTCGCCGGGACAGGGGGCACAGATACGCAGTATTTT. The genes are TRBV11-1 and TRBJ2-3; TRBD1 agrees at 10 bases. Trimming cost V 3 bases and J 1 base; bases outside gene matches: 7. The CDR3 totals 17 residues. Germline CDR1 is SGHAT and CDR2 is FQDESV (reference sequence).

This clonotype was observed a few times. The genes are TRBV7-2 and TRBJ2-1; D may be TRBD1 (5 bases). In germline, CDR1 is SGHTA, CDR2 FQGNSA. The CDR3 sequence is 13 residues long. Trimming left V 5 bases short and J 7 bases short, with 12 bases between. CDR3 coding DNA: TGTGCCAGCAGCCCGGGCAGGGCGAATGAGCAGTTCTTC. It is translated as CASSPGRANEQFF.

This chain links TRBV4-2 with TRBJ2-7, with D tentatively TRBD1 (6 bases). CDR1 is LGHNA, CDR2 YNFKEQ, per germline. V gave up 2 bases and J gave up 2 bases, with 13 bases separating them. The CDR3 totals 15 residues. The CDR3: CASSQLQGFAYEQYF. The CDR3 nucleotides read TGTGCCAGCAGCCAACTACAGGGCTTCGCCTACGAGCAGTACTTC.

The genes are TRBV24-1 and TRBJ2-3, with D possibly being TRBD1 or TRBD2 (6 bases each). V was pared by 1 base and J by 3 bases, with 10 bases between. The germline V gene has CDR1 KGHDR and CDR2 SFDVKD. The CDR3 sequence is 15 residues long. CDR3 sequence reads: CATSDLQGGTDTQYF. The CDR3, as DNA: TGTGCCACCAGTGATTTACAAGGGGGGACAGATACGCAGTATTTT.

Only a few counts were recorded for this clonotype. The V and J genes are TRBV6-6 and TRBJ1-5, with 7 bases that match TRBD1. The V gene's germline CDR1 is MNHNY and CDR2 SVGAGI (reference sequence). The length of the CDR3 is 14 residues. V shed 8 bases and J 6 bases; nucleotides not matched to a gene: 10. CDR3 DNA sequence: TGTGCCAGCGAAGAGACAGGGCGGGTTCAGCCCCAGCATTTT. Translation: CASEETGRVQPQHF.

This chain links TRBV5-1 with TRBJ2-7; D not certain. Trimming cost V 0 bases and J 6 bases, with 7 bases left between them. Per the germline V gene, CDR1 is SGHRS and CDR2 is YFSETQ. This CDR3 has 12 residues. The CDR3 sequence is CASSLDLFEQYF. As DNA, the CDR3 is TGCGCCAGCAGCTTGGATCTGTTCGAGCAGTACTTC.

V usage is TRBV28 and J usage is TRBJ2-1; D is unclear. The V end lost 6 bases, the J end lost 4 bases, and 10 bases lay between the germline ends. CDR1 and CDR2 from the germline V gene are MDHEN and SYDVKM. The CDR3 contains 13 residues. The CDR3 DNA reads as TGTGCCAGCAGCTCAAAAGAATACAATGAGCAGTTCTTC. Encoded protein: CASSSKEYNEQFF.